The TCR beta chain described here comes from a study of CD8+CD57+ T cells in acquired aplastic anemia. This CDR3 contains 13 residues. The germline gives CDR1 WSHSY, CDR2 SAAADI. Genomic DNA acted as the template from which TCR beta VDJ combination and CDR3 sequence profiling were carried out. TCRdb ran MiXCR on the reads and lists one entry per CDR3 protein. The table shows hundreds of thousands of distinct CDR3 sequences, with over 25% occurring only once. Concerning this clonotype itself: No antigen is known for it. A junction end diverges from the germline sequence, so it may reflect a read error.

For sequencing, patients were chosen who had shown expansion of CD8+CD57+ cells by flow cytometry. Each patient carried a diagnosis of severe acquired aplastic anemia. Patients were therapy-naive when their blood was sampled. Overall study findings and caveats: Patients versus controls showed no significant CD8+ Simpson's diversity difference.

The receptor's source is a human donor with aplastic anemia. The rearrangement uses TRBV10-2 and TRBJ1-4, with 7 bases aligning to TRBD1. The sequencing sample was made of sorted CD4+, CD8+, or CD8+CD57+ T cells (not recorded which) from PBMCs. CDR3 loop: CASRGTINEKLFF. The CDR3 coding sequence is TGTGCCAGCAGGGGGACAATTAATGAAAAACTGTTTTTT.